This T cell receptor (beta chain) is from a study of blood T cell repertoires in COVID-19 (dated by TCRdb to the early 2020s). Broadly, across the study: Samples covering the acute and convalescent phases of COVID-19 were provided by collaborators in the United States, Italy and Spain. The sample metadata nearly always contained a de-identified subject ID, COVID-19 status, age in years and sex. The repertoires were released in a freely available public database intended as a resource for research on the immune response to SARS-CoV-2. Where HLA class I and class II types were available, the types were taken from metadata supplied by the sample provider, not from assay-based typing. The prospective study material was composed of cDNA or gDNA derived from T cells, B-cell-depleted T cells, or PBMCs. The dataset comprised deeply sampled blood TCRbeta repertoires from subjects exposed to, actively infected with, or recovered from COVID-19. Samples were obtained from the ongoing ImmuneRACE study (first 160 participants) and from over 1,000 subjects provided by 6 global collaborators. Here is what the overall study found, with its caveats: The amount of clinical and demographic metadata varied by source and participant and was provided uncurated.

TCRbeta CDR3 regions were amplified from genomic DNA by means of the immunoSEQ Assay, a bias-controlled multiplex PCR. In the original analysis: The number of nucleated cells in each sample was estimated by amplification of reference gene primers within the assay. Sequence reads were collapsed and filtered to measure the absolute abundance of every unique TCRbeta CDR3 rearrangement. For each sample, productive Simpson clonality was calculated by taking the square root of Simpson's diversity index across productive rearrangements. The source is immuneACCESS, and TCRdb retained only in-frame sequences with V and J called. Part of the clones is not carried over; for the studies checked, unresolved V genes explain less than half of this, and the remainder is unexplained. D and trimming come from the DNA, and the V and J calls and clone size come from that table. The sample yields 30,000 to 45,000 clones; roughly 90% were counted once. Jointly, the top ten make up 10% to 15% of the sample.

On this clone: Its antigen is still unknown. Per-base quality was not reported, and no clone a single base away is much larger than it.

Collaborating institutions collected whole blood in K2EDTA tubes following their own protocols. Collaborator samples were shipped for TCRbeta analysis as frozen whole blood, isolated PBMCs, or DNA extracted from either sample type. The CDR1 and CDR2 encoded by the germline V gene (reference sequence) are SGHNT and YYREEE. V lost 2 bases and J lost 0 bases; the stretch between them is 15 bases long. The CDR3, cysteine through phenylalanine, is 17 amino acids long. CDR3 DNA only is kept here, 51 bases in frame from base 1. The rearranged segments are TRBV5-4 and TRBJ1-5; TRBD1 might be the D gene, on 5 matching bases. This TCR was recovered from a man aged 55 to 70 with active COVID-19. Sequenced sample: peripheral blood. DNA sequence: TGTGCCAGCAGCTTCGGGACGGGGAGGGATAGCAATCAGCCCCAGCATTTT. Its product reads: CASSFGTGRDSNQPQHF.